This T cell receptor (beta chain) was captured in a study of neurological immune-mediated disorders. Germline V gene lookup returns CDR1 SGHRS and CDR2 YFSETQ. Trimming took 7 bases from V and 3 from J, leaving 14 bases between them. The CDR3 totals 15 residues. Synthesis of cDNA was carried out by template-switch 5'RACE. The reaction used 10-nucleotide random UMIs. The output of every sequencing run exceeded 170 million TCR-beta sequences, derived from 15-18 subjects. MiXCR, applied by TCRdb to the 5' RACE reads, yields one record per CDR3 protein. Of 50,000 to 60,000 distinct CDR3 sequences detected, about 4.2% appear once; the ten largest clones hold roughly 2%. There were 850,000 to 1,000,000 CD4+ or CD8+ T cells used in the sorted libraries. This clonotype was seen at least ten times.

The source is a woman aged 35 to 49 with multiple sclerosis. The material sequenced was CD4+ T cells from blood. The rearrangement joins TRBV5-1 to TRBJ2-6; D ambiguous. CDR3 DNA sequence: TGCGCCAGCGGGGTGGGTGCCGGTGGGGCCAACGTCCTGACTTTC. Encoded protein: CASGVGAGGANVLTF.